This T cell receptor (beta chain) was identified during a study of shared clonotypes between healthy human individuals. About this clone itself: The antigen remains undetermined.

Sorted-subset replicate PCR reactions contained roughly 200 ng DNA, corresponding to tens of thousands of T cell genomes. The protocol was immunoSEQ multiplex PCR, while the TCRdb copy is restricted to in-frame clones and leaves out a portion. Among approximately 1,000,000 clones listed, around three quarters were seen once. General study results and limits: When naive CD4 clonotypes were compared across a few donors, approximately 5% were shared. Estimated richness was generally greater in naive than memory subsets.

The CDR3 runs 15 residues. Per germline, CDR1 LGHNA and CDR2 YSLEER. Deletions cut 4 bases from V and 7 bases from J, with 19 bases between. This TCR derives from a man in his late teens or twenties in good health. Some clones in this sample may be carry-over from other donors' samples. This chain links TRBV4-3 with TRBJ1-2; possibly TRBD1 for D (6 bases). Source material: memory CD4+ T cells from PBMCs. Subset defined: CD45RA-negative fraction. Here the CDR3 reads CASSLYLGHPSGYTF. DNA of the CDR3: TGCGCCAGCAGCCTTTACCTGGGACACCCGAGTGGCTACACCTTC.